This TCR beta chain was sequenced for a study of shared clonotypes between healthy human individuals. General study points: Few donors restricted represented genetic and exposure-history diversity.

Profiling relied on immunoSEQ multiplex PCR, and the TCRdb table lists in-frame clones only, not all of them. The sample records roughly 1,500,000 clones, roughly 98.5% being singletons. Turning to this clone: The antigen remains undetermined.

The sequenced sample consisted of naive CD4+ T cells sorted from blood. The subset was: CD45RA+ positively selected. The TCR sequence derives from a man aged 25-40 years in good health.

CDR3 DNA sequence: TGTGCCAGCAGCTACCTCGGGGACCCGGGGGCGCAGTACTTC. It yields the protein CASSYLGDPGAQYF. The chain joins TRBV5-6 to TRBJ2-7; D may match TRBD1 or TRBD2 (6 bases each). Germline values: CDR1 SGHDT, CDR2 YYEEEE. V lost 3 bases and J lost 9, with 19 bases in between. The CDR3 contains 14 residues.